This T cell receptor beta chain is from a study of blood T cell repertoires in COVID-19 (dated by TCRdb to the early 2020s). For the study in its entirety: Samples covering the acute and convalescent phases of COVID-19 were provided by collaborators in the United States, Italy and Spain. The repertoires were released in a freely available public database meant as a resource for research on the immune response to SARS-CoV-2. The dataset comprised deeply sampled blood TCRbeta repertoires from subjects exposed to, actively infected with, or recovered from COVID-19. The material from the prospective study consisted of cDNA or gDNA derived from T cells, B-cell-depleted T cells, or PBMCs. Where available, HLA class I and class II types were taken from metadata supplied by the sample provider and were not determined by assay-based typing. Sample metadata almost always included a de-identified subject ID, COVID-19 status, age in years and sex. Samples were obtained from the ongoing ImmuneRACE study (first 160 participants) and from 950 to 1,500 subjects provided by 6 global collaborators. Study-wide conclusions, independent of this receptor: The amount of clinical and demographic metadata varied by source and participant and was provided uncurated.

TCRbeta CDR3 regions were amplified from genomic DNA by means of the immunoSEQ Assay, a bias-controlled multiplex PCR. The authors' analysis ran thus. Within the assay, amplification of reference gene primers was used to estimate how many nucleated cells each sample contained. To quantify the absolute abundance of each unique TCRbeta CDR3 rearrangement, sequence reads were collapsed and filtered. For each sample, productive Simpson clonality was calculated as the square root of Simpson's diversity index across productive rearrangements. Drawn from immuneACCESS, this table holds only the in-frame rearrangements with V and J called that TCRdb kept. Clones are partly lost; checked studies trace under half to an unresolved V gene and leave the rest unexplained. V and J calls and clone size come straight from that table; D and trimming were deduced from the DNA. The sample yields a few hundred thousand clones; around 86% were counted once. Less than 6% of the sample is taken by the ten largest.

Concerning this clone: This clone's antigen is unknown. The input lacks base qualities; no much larger clone sits a single base away.

One collaborating source in Seattle enrolled patients while the patients were actively infected and followed the patients over time throughout the course of disease. Collaborating institutions collected whole blood in K2EDTA tubes following their own protocols. Collaborator samples were shipped for TCRbeta analysis as frozen whole blood, isolated PBMCs, or DNA extracted from either sample type. From the cysteine up to the phenylalanine, the CDR3 has a length of 15 residues. The entry retains the CDR3 DNA only, 45 bases that are in frame from base 1. Cut back by 1 base and 4 bases, the V and J ends lie 11 bases apart. CDR1 and CDR2 are read off the germline V gene as SGHTA and FQGNSA.

The source material was peripheral blood. Recombination joined TRBV7-2 with TRBJ2-1, with the D gene call left open. This TCR derives from a woman between 65 and 79 years old with COVID-19, enrolled during active disease. In nucleotides, the sequence is TGTGCCAGCAGCTTAGTGGCAAGTGGTTACAATGAGCAGTTCTTC. Translated, it reads CASSLVASGYNEQFF.